One and the same sample provided the 25 T cell receptor beta chains below, sequenced in a study of shared clonotypes between healthy human individuals. Here immunoSEQ multiplex PCR was the method, and the copy in TCRdb shows in-frame clones only, minus some. Of about 2 million clones listed, approximately 94% are singletons. Cells designated naive CD8 were CD45RO-negative and were positively selected for CCR7, with terminally differentiated effector memory CD45RA+ cells excluded. Sequenced input: naive CD8+ T cells sorted from blood. All receptors come from a man between 18 and 35 years old in good health.

Points on this clone: Within the sample, other DNA sequences also encode this same CDR3. The rearrangement joins TRBV9 to TRBJ2-3; 10 nucleotides align to TRBD2. The trim removed 4 bases at V and 0 bases at J, leaving 2 bases unmatched. Germline assignment: CDR1 SGDLS and CDR2 YYNGEE. This CDR3 has 15 amino acids. CDR3 sequence reads: CASSPSGGSTDTQYF. DNA of the CDR3: TGTGCCAGCAGCCCTAGCGGGGGAAGCACAGATACGCAGTATTTT.

This chain uses TRBV7-8 with TRBJ2-5, with D unclear. CDR3 length equals 13 residues. Germline assignment: CDR1 SGHVS and CDR2 FQNEAQ. V was trimmed by 5 bases and J by 3 bases, leaving 10 bases between them. CDR3 in DNA: TGTGCCAGCAGCACTCGACGGGAAGAGACCCAGTACTTC. This gives the protein CASSTRREETQYF.

The count of this clone is one. The J gene is TRBJ1-2, the V gene TRBV6-5; D possibly corresponds to TRBD1 (6 bases). CDR1 and CDR2 from the germline V gene are MNHEY and SVGAGI. The CDR3 runs 14 residues. The ends were cut back, 10 bases at V and 2 bases at J, with 17 bases in the middle. The CDR3 DNA is TGTGCCACCTGCTCCGGGACATTCAACTATGGCTACACCTTC. Protein product: CATCSGTFNYGYTF.

The J gene is TRBJ1-6, the V gene TRBV6-4; 7 bases are a match to TRBD1. Germline values: CDR1 MRHNA, CDR2 SNTAGT. CDR3 length equals 16 residues. V was clipped by 7 bases and J by 0 bases; unmatched bases: 6. In DNA, the CDR3 is TGTGCCAGCAACCCAGGGGGGAGCTCCTATAATTCACCCCTCCACTTT. It specifies CASNPGGSSYNSPLHF.

This chain joins TRBV14 and TRBJ2-1, with 8 nucleotides matching TRBD2. Germline V gives CDR1 SGHDN, CDR2 FVKESK. This CDR3 region has 16 residues. V gave up 5 bases and J gave up 4 bases; unmatched junction bases: 10. CDR3 nucleotides: TGTGCCAGCAGCGAAGGATCTAGCGGGCCATACAATGAGCAGTTCTTC. This translates into CASSEGSSGPYNEQFF.

This clone appeared a few times. This sequence joins TRBV7-9 and TRBJ1-2; D is perhaps TRBD1 (5 bases). V was pared by 1 base and J by 7 bases, with 7 bases between. Germline V CDR1 and CDR2: SEHNR, FQNEAQ (reference sequence). The CDR3 loop spans 12 amino acids. The CDR3: CASSLEGVGYTF. The CDR3 DNA sequence: TGTGCCAGCAGCTTAGAAGGGGTTGGCTACACCTTC.

The chain has TRBV4-1 and TRBJ2-1; TRBD1 is a possible D gene (5 bases). Germline V lookup: CDR1 MGHRA, CDR2 YSYEKL. Trimming stripped 4 bases from V and 4 bases from J, with 11 bases between. This CDR3 contains 14 residues. CDR3 protein: CASSPTETYNEQFF. The DNA of the CDR3 is TGCGCCAGCAGCCCGACAGAAACGTACAATGAGCAGTTCTTC.

The V gene is TRBV29-1, the J gene TRBJ2-3, with 14 bases identical to TRBD2. From germline, CDR1 is SQVTM and CDR2 ANQGSEA. This CDR3 contains 15 residues. With 6 bases clipped from V and 6 bases from J, the junction kept 8 bases outside the gene matches. The CDR3 is CSVDGLAGGLDTQYF. CDR3 DNA: TGCAGCGTAGATGGACTAGCGGGGGGTCTTGATACGCAGTATTTT.

The chain has TRBV6-1 and TRBJ1-2; D not certain. Germline loops: CDR1 MNHNS, CDR2 SASEGT. V was cut by 2 bases and J by 4 bases, with 14 bases left in between. This CDR3 has 15 residues. CDR3 protein: CASSEYLTEVYGYTF. The CDR3 region has the DNA TGTGCCAGCAGTGAATACCTAACAGAGGTCTATGGCTACACCTTC.

The rearrangement uses TRBV27 and TRBJ2-7; 11 bases agree with TRBD2. The V gene's germline CDR1 is MNHEY and CDR2 SMNVEV (reference sequence). Trimming cost V 6 bases and J 2 bases; bases outside gene matches: 6. This CDR3 spans 15 amino acids. The DNA of the CDR3 is TGTGCCAGCAGGTCCGGGACTAGCGGTACCTACGAGCAGTACTTC. Translation: CASRSGTSGTYEQYF.

This clone came up once. The chain has TRBV11-2 and TRBJ1-3; D gene uncertain. Germline-derived CDR1 and CDR2 are SGHAT and FQNNGV. The CDR3 has 16 residues. V dropped 6 bases and J dropped 0 bases, with 15 bases sitting between them. The DNA for the CDR3 is TGTGCCAGCAGAGTAGGCCGGTTCGACTCTGGAAACACCATATATTTT. Translation: CASRVGRFDSGNTIYF.

The chain carries TRBV4-1 and TRBJ1-2; D perhaps matches TRBD1 (6 bases). Germline-derived CDR1 and CDR2 are MGHRA and YSYEKL. There are 14 residues in the CDR3. V dropped 0 bases and J dropped 8 bases, with 13 bases sitting between them. The CDR3, as DNA: TGCGCCAGCAGCCAAGATAGGAGGGGGGAGGGCTACACCTTC. It codes for CASSQDRRGEGYTF.

This clone has a single count. V is TRBV6-5 and J is TRBJ1-6; TRBD1 aligns across 7 bases. J gave up 7 bases and V 2 bases, and 5 bases lay outside the gene matches. The CDR3 totals 15 residues. In germline, CDR1 is MNHEY, CDR2 SVGAGI. The CDR3 is CASSYRGQENSPLHF. The CDR3 DNA is TGTGCCAGCAGTTACAGGGGGCAGGAGAATTCACCCCTCCACTTT.

The rearrangement joins TRBV6-1 to TRBJ2-3; TRBD2 matches 9 bases. CDR1 MNHNS and CDR2 SASEGT come from the germline V gene. V trimming: 2 bases; J trimming: 4 bases; junction bases outside the gene matches: 4. CDR3 length: 15 amino acids. The CDR3 protein is CASSELRGGADTQYF. CDR3 coding DNA: TGTGCCAGCAGTGAACTGCGGGGGGGGGCAGATACGCAGTATTTT.

This chain links TRBV10-1 with TRBJ2-7; D remains ambiguous. This CDR3 region has 13 residues. Deletions cut 3 bases from V and 6 bases from J, with 12 bases between. Per germline, CDR1 WNHNN and CDR2 SYGVQD (reference sequence). In nucleotides, the CDR3 is TGCGCCAGCAGTGACGTGGGTGATGGCGAGCAGTACTTC. Translation gives CASSDVGDGEQYF.

The genes are TRBV11-2 and TRBJ2-7, with no clear D. The CDR3 is made up of 15 amino acids. Trimming cost V 5 bases and J 2 bases, with 16 bases left between them. CDR1 and CDR2 from the germline V gene are SGHAT and FQNNGV. Written as DNA, the CDR3 is TGTGCCAGCAGCCCCCCTCACGCGCCCCCCTACGAGCAGTACTTC. This encodes CASSPPHAPPYEQYF.

The chain couples TRBV7-9 to TRBJ1-4; 9 positions match TRBD1. Trimming took 3 bases from V and 8 from J; bases not matched to a gene: 7. Germline V gene data show CDR1 as SEHNR and CDR2 as FQNEAQ (reference sequence). The CDR3 has 15 amino acids. This chain's CDR3 is CASSLGDREEEKLFF. As DNA, the CDR3 is TGTGCCAGCAGCTTGGGGGACAGGGAGGAAGAAAAACTGTTTTTT.

The gene calls are TRBV10-3 and TRBJ2-1, with 8 bases that match TRBD2. Unmatched junction bases numbered 10, after V lost 6 bases and J lost 6 bases. Germline V gene sequence: CDR1 ENHRY, CDR2 SYGVKD. This CDR3 spans 15 amino acids. The CDR3 reads CAISYPTGGGNEQFF. CDR3 sequence (DNA): TGTGCCATCAGCTATCCGACGGGAGGGGGCAATGAGCAGTTCTTC.

This clone was seen only once. V is TRBV19 and J is TRBJ2-1, with 16 nucleotides matching TRBD2. Germline trimming cut 5 bases from V and 8 bases from J; bases unmatched to any gene: 6. This CDR3 region has 16 residues. Germline assignment: CDR1 LNHDA and CDR2 SQIVND (reference sequence). The CDR3 nucleotides read TGTGCCAGTAGTCCCCGGGGACTAGCGGGAGGGTATGAGCAGTTCTTC. Encoded protein: CASSPRGLAGGYEQFF.

V and J are TRBV6-5 and TRBJ2-7; 7 bases agree with TRBD1. V lost 5 bases and J lost 1; bases outside the gene matches: 5. The CDR3 has 14 amino acids. Germline V gives CDR1 MNHEY, CDR2 SVGAGI. The CDR3 loop is CASSLDRASYEQYF. The CDR3 region has the DNA TGTGCCAGCAGTCTAGACAGGGCTTCCTACGAGCAGTACTTC.

A single count supports this clone. The chain is built from TRBV2 and TRBJ1-5; 9 bases fit TRBD1. CDR1 and CDR2 (germline): SNHLY, FYNNEI. V dropped 6 bases and J dropped 0; count of bases not matched to a gene: 9. The CDR3 sequence is 17 residues long. The CDR3 region is CASRPGQGPDSNQPQHF. As DNA, the CDR3 is TGTGCCAGCAGACCGGGACAGGGTCCGGATAGCAATCAGCCCCAGCATTTT.

The CDR3 protein is CASSFGTMNTEAFF. Written as DNA, the CDR3 is TGTGCCAGCAGCTTCGGCACTATGAACACTGAAGCTTTCTTT. The chain couples TRBV7-9 to TRBJ1-1, with D unclear. Germline loops: CDR1 SEHNR, CDR2 FQNEAQ (reference sequence). This CDR3 is 14 amino acids long. The V gene lost 3 bases and the J gene lost 0 bases, with 8 bases spanning the gap.

V gene TRBV6-4 combines with J gene TRBJ2-7, with D unresolved. This CDR3 comprises 11 residues. CDR1 MRHNA and CDR2 SNTAGT come from the germline V gene. Trimming removed 9 bases at V and 2 bases at J, with 8 bases between. Here the CDR3 DNA reads TGTGCCAGACATGGGGCCTACGAGCAGTACTTC. Residues: CARHGAYEQYF.

V and J are TRBV25-1 and TRBJ2-3; perhaps TRBD2 as D (6 bases). CDR1 and CDR2 from the germline V gene are MGHDK and SYGVNS. Deletions cut 3 bases from V and 3 bases from J, with 16 bases between. CDR3 length equals 16 residues. The CDR3 is CASSDLTRSGTDTQYF. DNA for the CDR3: TGTGCCAGCAGTGACTTGACTAGGAGTGGGACAGATACGCAGTATTTT.

This clone is a singleton in its sample. The V gene is TRBV13, the J gene TRBJ2-2; D is perhaps TRBD1 or TRBD2 (5 bases each). CDR1 is PRHDT, CDR2 FYEKMQ, per germline (reference sequence). V was trimmed by 4 bases and J by 0 bases, leaving 9 bases between them. The CDR3 extends over 15 amino acids. CDR3 bases: TGTGCCAGCAGCTACGGGACGGCGAACACCGGGGAGCTGTTTTTT. Protein: CASSYGTANTGELFF.